What follows are 3 T cell receptor beta chains derived from one specimen sequenced in a study of T cells in Graves' hyperthyroidism and ophthalmopathy. Amplified TCR beta CDR3 regions derived from RNA transcripts. TCR CDR3 regions were first amplified by RT-PCR with HTBI primers. TCRdb redid the calling of the multiplex PCR reads with MiXCR, one entry per CDR3 protein. The repertoire includes some 490,000 distinct CDR3 sequences, 22% of them detected once, and 45% to 50% sits in the top ten. The sequenced material came from blood. The source is a woman between 70 and 85 years old with Graves' ophthalmopathy.

V is TRBV29-1 and J is TRBJ1-2; 7 nucleotides match TRBD1. The CDR3 has 14 amino acids. Germline V CDR1 and CDR2: SQVTM, ANQGSEA. J gave up 0 bases and V 8 bases, and 9 bases lay outside the gene matches. The CDR3 coding sequence is TGCAGCACCTCGACAGGGCCTTCTAACTATGGCTACACCTTC. It encodes CSTSTGPSNYGYTF.

This clonotype occurred many times. The chain links TRBV7-3 to TRBJ2-3; TRBD1 is a possible D gene (7 bases). Per the germline V gene, CDR1 is SGHTA and CDR2 is FQGTGA. This CDR3 has 15 amino acids. Trimming removed 6 bases at V and 0 bases at J, with 13 bases between. This CDR3 is CASRATGTSTDTQYF. As DNA, the CDR3 is TGTGCCAGCAGGGCGACAGGGACTAGCACAGATACGCAGTATTTT.

The chain recombines TRBV20-1 with TRBJ2-7; 7 bases align to TRBD1. This CDR3 contains 15 residues. Germline loops: CDR1 DFQATT, CDR2 SNEGSKA (reference sequence). V lost 0 bases, J lost 0 bases, and 5 bases stayed unmatched. The CDR3, as DNA: TGCAGTGCTAGAGACTTCCGGGACAGCTCCTACGAGCAGTACTTC. Residues: CSARDFRDSSYEQYF.